Listed here are 18 T cell receptor beta chains from one sample, sequenced in a study of blood T cells in healthy people across ages. Combining a sample-barcoded 5' primer with a J-beta primer mix, a second PCR ran for roughly 6 to 11 cycles. MiXCR, run by TCRdb on the 5' RACE reads, gives a single entry per CDR3 protein. The profile shows some 1.4 million distinct CDR3 sequences, roughly 40% of them singletons. What was sequenced was blood. The origin of the receptors is a woman younger than 30 in good health.

The chain combines TRBV11-1 with TRBJ2-7; 7 nucleotides agree with TRBD1. This CDR3 comprises 12 residues. The germline gives CDR1 SGHAT, CDR2 FQDESV (reference sequence). J was trimmed by 3 bases and V by 9 bases; bases with no gene match: 5. This CDR3 is CASRQGGYEQYF. CDR3 coding DNA: TGTGCCAGTAGACAGGGTGGCTACGAGCAGTACTTC. Drawing the rest from reference TRBV11-1 and TRBJ2-7, the complete variable domain is EAEVAQSPRYKITEKSQAVAFWCDPISGHATLYWYRQILGQGPELLVQFQDESVVDDSQLPKDRFSAERLKGVDSTLKIQPAELGDSAMYLCASRQGGYEQYFGPGTRLTVT.

The chain couples TRBV6-5 to TRBJ2-7; D may be TRBD1 or TRBD2 (5 bases each). The CDR3 spans 13 residues. Trimming pared 11 bases from V and 7 bases from J, leaving 21 bases between. In germline, CDR1 is MNHEY, CDR2 SVGAGI. The DNA for the CDR3 is TGTGCCGCTAGTCGAGGGGTTTCTCGGGAGCAGTACTTC. It is translated as CAASRGVSREQYF.

The chain has TRBV7-9 and TRBJ1-5, with 7 bases matching TRBD1. Losses at the gene ends were 5 bases for V and 0 bases for J; bases not matched to a gene: 7. The CDR3 runs 16 residues. Germline V CDR1 and CDR2: SEHNR, FQNEAQ (reference sequence). The CDR3 DNA reads TGTGCCAGCAGCCCGGGGACAGCAAGTAGCAATCAGCCCCAGCATTTT. Amino acids: CASSPGTASSNQPQHF. The full variable domain, rest sourced from reference TRBV7-9 and TRBJ1-5, is DTGVSQNPRHKITKRGQNVTFRCDPISEHNRLYWYRQTLGQGPEFLTYFQNEAQLEKSRLLSDRFSAERPKGSFSTLEIQRTEQGDSAMYLCASSPGTASSNQPQHFGDGTRLSIL.

This clonotype was seen only once. The chain is built from TRBV5-1 and TRBJ1-3, with TRBD1 matching over 9 bases. The CDR3 consists of 14 residues. Trimming at V came to 0 bases and at J to 12 bases, leaving 7 bases not matched to a gene. Germline V gene lookup returns CDR1 SGHRS and CDR2 YFSETQ. This chain's CDR3 is CASSLEYGQGSIYF. The CDR3 coding sequence is TGCGCCAGCAGCTTGGAGTACGGACAGGGGAGCATATATTTT.

The V gene is TRBV24-1, the J gene TRBJ2-2, with TRBD2 matching 9 bases. V was pared by 7 bases and J by 7 bases, with 6 bases of the junction left unmatched. The CDR3 totals 14 residues. Germline CDR1 reads KGHDR; CDR2 reads SFDVKD. The CDR3 is CATRAAGGNGELFF. DNA of the CDR3: TGTGCCACCAGAGCAGCGGGAGGCAACGGGGAGCTGTTTTTT.

V and J are TRBV3-1 and TRBJ1-6; 9 positions match TRBD1. The CDR3 runs to 16 residues. Germline lookup yields CDR1 LGHDT and CDR2 YNNKEL (reference sequence). J gave up 6 bases and V 4 bases, and 7 bases lay outside the gene matches. The CDR3 DNA is TGTGCCAGCAGCCGAACATCGGGACAGGGTAATTCACCCCTCCACTTT. Amino acid sequence: CASSRTSGQGNSPLHF.

The rearrangement uses TRBV12-3 or TRBV12-4 and TRBJ2-3, with TRBD2 matching over 7 bases. CDR3 length: 15 amino acids. The J segment lost 1 base and the V segment lost 10 bases, leaving 11 bases of the junction unmatched. As DNA, the CDR3 is TGTGCCACCGTGGGGGAGGGAGGACGCACAGATACGCAGTATTTT. Translation gives CATVGEGGRTDTQYF.

For the CDR3, the DNA is TGCAGTGCTAGGCTGGGGGCCTACAATGAGCAGTTCTTC. Protein product: CSARLGAYNEQFF. The chain is built from TRBV20-1 and TRBJ2-1, with D perhaps TRBD1 or TRBD2 (5 bases each). The V gene's germline CDR1 is DFQATT and CDR2 SNEGSKA (reference sequence). This CDR3 contains 13 residues. Trimming stripped 3 bases from V and 2 bases from J, with 8 bases between.

The rearrangement links TRBV7-2 to TRBJ2-3; D gene unclear. The CDR3 consists of 16 residues. Trimming removed 3 bases from V and 2 bases from J, with 15 bases in between. CDR1 and CDR2 from the germline V gene are SGHTA and FQGNSA. The CDR3 DNA sequence: TGTGCCAGCAGCTTTCTTGTTAGCAGACTCACAGATACGCAGTATTTT. Translated: CASSFLVSRLTDTQYF.

This clonotype was seen ten or more times. The chain combines TRBV4-2 with TRBJ1-2; D is possibly TRBD1 (6 bases). The germline V gene encodes CDR1 LGHNA and CDR2 YNFKEQ. V shed 4 bases and J shed 2 bases, with 14 bases lying between them. This CDR3 contains 15 residues. CDR3 nucleotide sequence: TGTGCCAGCAGCCCTCGAGGAGGGGGGAACTATGGCTACACCTTC. As protein: CASSPRGGGNYGYTF.

This chain uses TRBV20-1 with TRBJ1-1; 11 nucleotides agree with TRBD1. V trimming: 1 base; J trimming: 0 bases; junction bases outside the gene matches: 7. Germline CDR1 reads DFQATT; CDR2 reads SNEGSKA (reference sequence). The CDR3 loop spans 17 amino acids. The CDR3 region has the DNA TGCAGTGCTAGAGCTGGGACAGGGGGTCCCTTGAACACTGAAGCTTTCTTT. Translation: CSARAGTGGPLNTEAFF.

The chain links TRBV7-2 to TRBJ1-2; 7 nucleotides agree with TRBD1. Germline trimming cut 3 bases from V and 1 base from J; bases unmatched to any gene: 5. Germline V gives CDR1 SGHTA, CDR2 FQGNSA. The CDR3 extends over 15 amino acids. CDR3 bases: TGTGCCAGCAGCTTTGACAGGGCCCTTAACTATGGCTACACCTTC. This gives the protein CASSFDRALNYGYTF.

This chain uses TRBV7-2 with TRBJ2-1; TRBD2 matches 8 bases. Germline V gives CDR1 SGHTA, CDR2 FQGNSA. J lost 4 bases, V lost 7 bases, and 21 bases had no gene match. The CDR3 runs to 19 residues. The CDR3 loop is CASTLRGDLAGFIYNEQFF. The CDR3, as DNA: TGTGCCAGCACCCTGAGGGGGGATCTAGCGGGTTTTATTTACAATGAGCAGTTCTTC.

This clonotype was observed a handful of times. The chain employs TRBV29-1 and TRBJ1-1; the D is unclear. The ends were cut back, 5 bases at V and 1 base at J, with 5 bases in the middle. This CDR3 is built from 11 residues. Germline assignment: CDR1 SQVTM and CDR2 ANQGSEA. The DNA of the CDR3 is TGCAGCGTTCGGCAGAACACTGAAGCTTTCTTT. Translating it yields CSVRQNTEAFF.

The chain joins TRBV3-1 to TRBJ2-5; D gene unclear. The CDR3 sequence is 14 residues long. Germline V CDR1 and CDR2: LGHDT, YNNKEL (reference sequence). Trimming stripped 0 bases from V and 2 bases from J, with 7 bases between. CDR3 coding DNA: TGTGCCAGCAGCCAAGAATGGGATCAAGAGACCCAGTACTTC. It translates to CASSQEWDQETQYF.

This clonotype was counted once. CDR3 amino acids: CASSTNPGTLRGYTF. The CDR3 DNA is TGTGCCAGCAGCACAAACCCCGGGACTTTACGTGGCTACACCTTC. The chain couples TRBV27 to TRBJ1-2; TRBD1 is a possible D gene (5 bases). The CDR3 is made up of 15 amino acids. Trimming took 6 bases from V and 7 from J, leaving 21 bases between them. Looked up from germline, CDR1 is MNHEY and CDR2 is SMNVEV (reference sequence).

This chain links TRBV2 with TRBJ1-2; D call uncertain. Germline loops: CDR1 SNHLY, CDR2 FYNNEI. This CDR3 has 13 amino acids. Deletions cut 6 bases from V and 8 bases from J, with 16 bases between. In DNA, the CDR3 is TGTGCCAGCAGACCGGAGGCCCCTGGGGGCTACACCTTC. This sequence encodes CASRPEAPGGYTF. Combining the CDR3 with reference TRBV2 and TRBJ1-2 gives the whole variable domain EPEVTQTPSHQVTQMGQEVILRCVPISNHLYFYWYRQILGQKVEFLVSFYNNEISEKSEIFDDQFSVERPDGSNFTLKIRSTKLEDSAMYFCASRPEAPGGYTFGSGTRLTVV.

This clonotype was detected only a few times. This chain joins TRBV11-2 and TRBJ2-1; 10 bases fit TRBD2. The CDR3 contains 15 residues. CDR1 and CDR2 from the germline V gene are SGHAT and FQNNGV. V lost 4 bases to trimming and J lost 9 bases; unmatched junction nucleotides: 9. CDR3 loop: CASSWGGTSGTEQFF. CDR3 DNA sequence: TGTGCCAGCAGCTGGGGGGGTACTAGCGGGACTGAGCAGTTCTTC.